This T cell receptor (beta chain) was sequenced for a study of siplizumab effects on memory and regulatory T cells. Germline-derived CDR1 and CDR2 are MNHNS and SASEGT. Trimming removed 2 bases from V and 7 bases from J; junction bases left unmatched: 14. The CDR3 extends over 17 amino acids. Assays examined approximately 9.1 x 10^4 TCR templates per sample. The data were produced by immunoSEQ multiplex PCR, yet TCRdb's version contains in-frame clones alone and is incomplete. Of 95,000 to 110,000 clones in the sample, 85% to 95% are singletons; the top ten hold approximately 0.6%. Note on this clone: Its antigen is not known.

Broader study findings: Proliferating clones, CD4+ or CD8+, lacked an assignable naive or memory phenotype in roughly 80-97% of cases.

Sequencing input: Tregs sorted from blood. The genes are TRBV6-1 and TRBJ1-2; 9 bases map to TRBD1. The TCR comes from a human donor in good health. The CDR3 loop is CASSELPGQGVLGGYTF. CDR3 nucleotides: TGTGCCAGCAGTGAATTACCGGGACAGGGCGTTTTAGGTGGCTACACCTTC.